Sequencing of this TCR beta chain was carried out in a study of CD8+ T cells in alopecia areata. Study-wide background: Those treated were given oral tofacitinib at 5 to 10 mg twice daily. Dosing with tofacitinib proceeded for 6 to 18 months, followed by 6 months off drug. The study, taken as a whole, reports: Normal scalp showed lower clonality than lesional scalp, especially alopecia totalis/universalis. Whereas mice showed it more clearly, TCR sharing across patients was murkier, possibly because of HLA.

Researchers gathered lesional scalp punch biopsies and peripheral blood from patients with alopecia areata. This CDR3 comprises 14 residues. Germline assignment: CDR1 LNHDA and CDR2 SQIVND (reference sequence). V lost 5 bases to trimming and J lost 5 bases, with 15 bases between them. About this clone: As yet, its antigen is unknown.

Isolated RNA was reverse transcribed into cDNA used as the sequencing template. The repertoire was sequenced with immunoSEQ multiplex PCR; TCRdb's copy has only in-frame clones and lacks some. The repertoire holds 13,000 to 15,000 clones, with about 60% as singletons. The clonotype originates from a human donor with alopecia areata. This chain links TRBV19 with TRBJ1-2; a possible D gene is TRBD1 (5 bases). The material sequenced was skin, taken at week 0. CDR3 in amino acids: CASSPGPGPYGYTF. CDR3 bases: TGTGCCAGTAGTCCCGGGCCAGGGCCATATGGCTACACCTTC.